The T cell receptor (beta chain) under discussion was sequenced for a study of T cell changes during pregnancy in multiple sclerosis. The assay was immunoSEQ multiplex PCR, and TCRdb's table has in-frame clones only and misses some. Among roughly 84,000 clones listed, 80% to 95% were seen once. The sequences come from peripheral blood, collected in the third trimester of pregnancy. The origin of this receptor is a female donor in good health, enrolled as a control in a pregnancy study.

The CDR3 reads CASSQDIIGDTYEQYF. CDR3 DNA: TGTGCCAGCAGCCAAGATATTATAGGGGACACCTACGAGCAGTACTTC. The chain recombines TRBV4-2 with TRBJ2-7; D perhaps matches TRBD1 (6 bases). The V gene's germline CDR1 is LGHNA and CDR2 YNFKEQ. The CDR3 covers 16 residues. Trimming stripped 0 bases from V and 2 bases from J, with 14 bases between.